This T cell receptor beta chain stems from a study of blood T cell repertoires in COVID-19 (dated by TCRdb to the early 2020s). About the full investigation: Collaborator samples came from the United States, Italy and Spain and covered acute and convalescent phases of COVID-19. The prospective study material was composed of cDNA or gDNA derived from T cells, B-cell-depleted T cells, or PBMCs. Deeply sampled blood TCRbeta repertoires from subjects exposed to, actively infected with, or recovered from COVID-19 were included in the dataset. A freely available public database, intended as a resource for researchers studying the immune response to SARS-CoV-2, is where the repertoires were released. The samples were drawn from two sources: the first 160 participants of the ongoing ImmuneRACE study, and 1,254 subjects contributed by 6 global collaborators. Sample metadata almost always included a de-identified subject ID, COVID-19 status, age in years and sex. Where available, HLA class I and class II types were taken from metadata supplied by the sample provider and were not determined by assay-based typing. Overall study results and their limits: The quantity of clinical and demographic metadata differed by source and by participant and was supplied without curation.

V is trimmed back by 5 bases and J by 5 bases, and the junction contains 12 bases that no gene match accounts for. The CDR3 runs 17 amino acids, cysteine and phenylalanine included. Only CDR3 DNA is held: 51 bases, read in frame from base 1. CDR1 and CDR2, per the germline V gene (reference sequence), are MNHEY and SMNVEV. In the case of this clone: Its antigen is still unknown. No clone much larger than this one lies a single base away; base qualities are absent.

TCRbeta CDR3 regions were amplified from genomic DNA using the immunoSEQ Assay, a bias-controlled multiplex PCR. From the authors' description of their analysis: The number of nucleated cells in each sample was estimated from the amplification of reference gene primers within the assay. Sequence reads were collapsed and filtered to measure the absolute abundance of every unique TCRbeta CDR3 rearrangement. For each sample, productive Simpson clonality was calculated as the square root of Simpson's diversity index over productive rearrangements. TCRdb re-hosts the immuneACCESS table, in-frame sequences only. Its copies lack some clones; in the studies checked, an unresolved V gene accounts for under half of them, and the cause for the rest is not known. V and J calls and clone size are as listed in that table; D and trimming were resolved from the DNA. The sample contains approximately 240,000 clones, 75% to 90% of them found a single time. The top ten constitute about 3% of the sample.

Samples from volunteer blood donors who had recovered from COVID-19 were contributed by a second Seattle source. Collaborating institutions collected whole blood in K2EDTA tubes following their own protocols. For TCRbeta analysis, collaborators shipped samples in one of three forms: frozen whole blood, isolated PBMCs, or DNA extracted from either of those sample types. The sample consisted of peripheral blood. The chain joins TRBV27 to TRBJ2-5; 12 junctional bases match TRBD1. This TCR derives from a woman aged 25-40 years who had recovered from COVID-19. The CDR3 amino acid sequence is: CASSPRRDRGPEETQYF. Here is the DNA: TGTGCCAGCAGTCCTCGTAGGGACAGGGGGCCGGAGGAGACCCAGTACTTC.